The present T cell receptor (beta chain) was sequenced within a study of T cells in Graves' hyperthyroidism and ophthalmopathy. Study in general: Peripheral blood collection took place at initial diagnosis, before any treatment.

With a duration under 2 months, the hyperthyroidism was newly diagnosed in patients aged 18 to 65. Researchers amplified the TCR beta CDR3 regions from RNA transcripts. When the TCR CDR3 underwent first-round RT-PCR, the HTBI primer set was used. TCRdb re-analysed the multiplex PCR reads in MiXCR, keeping a single row per CDR3 protein. The sample holds a few hundred thousand distinct CDR3 sequences, more than 20% seen once. Study-level findings and limits: The model foresaw ophthalmopathy a median 6.5 months prior to onset. Most clonotypes that expanded in the thyroid above 0.001 also showed up in blood.

This clonotype turned up a few times. Its antigen is not known. The missing conserved phenylalanine or tryptophan at the end of this CDR3 makes a read error likely. The sequence came from a man between 18 and 35 years old with Graves' hyperthyroidism. Sequences were obtained from blood.

The CDR3 loop reads CASSPGTSVTDTQYL. The CDR3 nucleotides are TGTGCCAGCAGCCCTGGGACTAGCGTGACAGATACGCAGTATTTG. V and J are TRBV28 and TRBJ2-3, with 10 bases fitting TRBD2. Germline CDR1 MDHEN, CDR2 SYDVKM. CDR3 length: 15 residues. Trimming at V came to 6 bases and at J to 3 bases, leaving 6 bases not matched to a gene.